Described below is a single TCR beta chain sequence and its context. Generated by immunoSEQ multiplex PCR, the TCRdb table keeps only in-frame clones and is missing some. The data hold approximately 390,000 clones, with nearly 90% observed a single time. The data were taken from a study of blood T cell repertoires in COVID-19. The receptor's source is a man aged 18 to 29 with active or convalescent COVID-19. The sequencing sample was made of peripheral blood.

The CDR3 nucleotides read TGTGCCAGCAGCCCTGCCGGGGAGGGCTATGGCTACACCTTC. It is translated as CASSPAGEGYGYTF. This sequence joins TRBV9 and TRBJ1-2, with D unclear. The length of the CDR3 is 14 residues. Germline V gene data show CDR1 as SGDLS and CDR2 as YYNGEE. Between the trimmed V and J ends, which lost 4 bases and 4 bases, there was a span of 14 bases.